These T cell receptor beta chains were read from a single sample in a study of blood T cells in healthy people across ages. TCRdb reanalysed the 5' RACE reads using MiXCR and keeps one entry per CDR3 protein. The table has nearly 800,000 distinct CDR3 sequences, approximately 25% seen once. Another study also made use of these data, one on T cells of mothers and their children.

The sequenced sample consisted of blood. The receptors here all came from a boy aged 5-17 years in good health. CDR3s include the opening cysteine and the closing phenylalanine or tryptophan. The D gene is left open where the match is weak. Not every row has a clone size; where given, it reads once, few, many or a size class.

d_gene	abundance	v_gene	j_gene	CDR3aa	CDR3nt
NA	NA	TRBV19	TRBJ1-5	CASADSGNQPQHF	TGTGCCAGCGCGGACAGCGGCAATCAGCCCCAGCATTTT
NA	few	TRBV28	TRBJ2-7	CASSRPGGAGYEQYF	TGTGCCAGCAGTCGGCCCGGGGGCGCAGGCTACGAGCAGTACTTC
TRBD1	many	TRBV18	TRBJ2-5	CASSPGQAGETQYF	TGTGCCAGCTCCCCCGGACAGGCTGGGGAGACCCAGTACTTC
NA	NA	TRBV12-3/TRBV12-4	TRBJ2-3	CASINSGSLQDTQYF	TGTGCCAGCATTAATTCTGGGTCACTCCAAGATACGCAGTATTTT
NA	few	TRBV27	TRBJ1-5	CASSALDSSNQPQHF	TGTGCCAGCAGTGCCTTAGACAGTAGCAATCAGCCCCAGCATTTT
NA	few	TRBV5-1	TRBJ1-6	CASSLGGADSPLHF	TGCGCCAGCAGCTTGGGCGGAGCGGACTCACCCCTCCACTTT
TRBD1	NA	TRBV27	TRBJ1-2	CASSPRTGSNGYTF	TGTGCCAGCAGTCCCCGGACAGGGTCGAATGGCTACACCTTC
TRBD2	NA	TRBV10-3	TRBJ2-3	CAISGTSGGGYSTDTQYF	TGTGCCATCAGTGGGACTAGCGGGGGGGGATACTCCACAGATACGCAGTATTTT
NA	few	TRBV4-3	TRBJ2-7	CASSQDGSHYEQYF	TGCGCCAGCAGCCAAGATGGGAGTCACTACGAGCAGTACTTC
NA	NA	TRBV4-3	TRBJ1-6	CASSQDIGDSPLHF	TGCGCCAGCAGCCAAGATATCGGGGATTCACCCCTCCACTTT
NA	NA	TRBV28	TRBJ2-5	CASSLRRGFQETQYF	TGTGCCAGCAGTTTGCGTAGGGGGTTCCAAGAGACCCAGTACTTC
NA	NA	TRBV11-1	TRBJ2-1	CASSLGTPGSSYNEQFF	TGTGCCAGCAGCCTAGGGACCCCCGGAAGCTCCTACAATGAGCAGTTCTTC
NA	NA	TRBV4-3	TRBJ1-1	CASSQDRSENTEAFF	TGCGCCAGCAGCCAAGATCGGTCCGAAAACACTGAAGCTTTCTTT
TRBD1	few	TRBV10-2	TRBJ1-1	CASSEPRGTAGNTEAFF	TGCGCCAGCAGTGAGCCGAGGGGGACAGCAGGGAACACTGAAGCTTTCTTT
NA	NA	TRBV7-9	TRBJ2-5	CASSPSTGGYQETQYF	TGTGCCAGCAGCCCCTCGACAGGAGGGTACCAAGAGACCCAGTACTTC
NA	NA	TRBV11-1	TRBJ1-1	CASSSDGVGRTEAFF	TGTGCCAGCAGTAGCGACGGGGTGGGGAGAACTGAAGCTTTCTTT
TRBD2	NA	TRBV2	TRBJ2-7	CASRLAGGPGEQYF	TGTGCCAGCCGACTAGCGGGAGGGCCGGGCGAGCAGTACTTC
NA	few	TRBV12-3/TRBV12-4	TRBJ2-5	CASSFLLAKETQYF	TGTGCCAGCAGTTTCCTCCTAGCCAAAGAGACCCAGTACTTC
TRBD1	NA	TRBV7-9	TRBJ2-1	CASSLGKGGRNEQFF	TGTGCCAGCAGCTTAGGAAAAGGGGGCAGAAATGAGCAGTTCTTC
NA	few	TRBV6-6	TRBJ2-7	CASSYREIYYEQYF	TGTGCCAGCAGTTATCGGGAGATATACTACGAGCAGTACTTC
NA	NA	TRBV18	TRBJ2-2	CASSPQRTLFTGELFF	TGTGCCAGCTCACCGCAGAGGACACTATTCACCGGGGAGCTGTTTTTT
NA	few	TRBV25-1	TRBJ1-2	CASSEMGRGYGYTF	TGTGCCAGCAGTGAGATGGGACGGGGATATGGCTACACCTTC
TRBD1	NA	TRBV28	TRBJ2-4	CASSLYQGESKNIQYF	TGTGCCAGCAGTTTGTATCAGGGGGAATCAAAAAACATTCAGTACTTC
TRBD2	NA	TRBV20-1	TRBJ2-2	CSARDRSGRARELFF	TGCAGTGCTAGAGATCGTAGCGGGAGGGCCCGGGAGCTGTTTTTT
NA	NA	TRBV7-3	TRBJ2-1	CASSLTGLSNEQFF	TGTGCCAGCAGCTTAACGGGGCTGAGCAATGAGCAGTTCTTC
NA	few	TRBV30	TRBJ1-4	CAWTGVANEKLFF	TGTGCCTGGACAGGGGTGGCTAATGAAAAACTGTTTTTT
NA	few	TRBV20-1	TRBJ1-2	CSASPQEMRDYGYTF	TGCAGTGCTAGCCCCCAAGAAATGCGGGACTATGGCTACACCTTC
TRBD1	NA	TRBV19	TRBJ2-7	CASSIVRTGVNEQYF	TGTGCCAGTAGTATAGTGAGGACAGGCGTCAACGAGCAGTACTTC
NA	NA	TRBV28	TRBJ2-1	CASSQLPGGLNEQFF	TGTGCCAGCAGCCAACTCCCGGGTGGACTCAATGAGCAGTTCTTC
TRBD2	NA	TRBV19	TRBJ2-3	CASSRTSGGLSTDTQYF	TGTGCCAGTAGTAGGACTAGCGGGGGCCTGAGCACAGATACGCAGTATTTT
NA	few	TRBV28	TRBJ2-2	CASRPPRFGNTGELFF	TGTGCCAGCAGGCCCCCCCGATTCGGGAACACCGGGGAGCTGTTTTTT
TRBD2	many	TRBV29-1	TRBJ2-4	CSVFPSGGTIQYF	TGCAGCGTTTTTCCTTCCGGGGGGACCATTCAGTACTTC
NA	few	TRBV27	TRBJ2-3	CASSLSGATDTQYF	TGTGCCAGCAGTTTATCGGGCGCCACAGATACGCAGTATTTT
TRBD1	NA	TRBV27	TRBJ2-5	CASRQGAEQYF	TGTGCCAGCAGACAGGGGGCAGAGCAGTACTTC
NA	few	TRBV24-1	TRBJ2-5	CATSDLTGLAETQYF	TGTGCCACCAGTGATTTGACAGGGTTGGCGGAGACCCAGTACTTC
NA	NA	TRBV2	TRBJ2-2	CASRGEADTGGLFF	TGTGCCAGCAGGGGAGAGGCGGACACCGGGGGGCTGTTTTTT
NA	few	TRBV7-6	TRBJ2-5	CASSADMIETQYF	TGTGCCAGCAGCGCTGACATGATAGAGACCCAGTACTTC
NA	NA	TRBV28	TRBJ2-1	CASRTETRGVRNEQFF	TGTGCCAGCAGAACCGAAACCAGGGGGGTACGTAATGAGCAGTTCTTC
TRBD2	NA	TRBV12-3/TRBV12-4	TRBJ2-3	CASSFASGRSDTQYF	TGTGCCAGCAGTTTCGCTAGCGGGAGATCAGATACGCAGTATTTT
TRBD1	NA	TRBV9	TRBJ2-3	CASSVDRGVDTQYF	TGTGCCAGCAGCGTCGACAGGGGGGTAGATACGCAGTATTTT
NA	few	TRBV10-3	TRBJ2-3	CAIRPLLMDTQYF	TGTGCCATCAGGCCCCTCTTAATGGATACGCAGTATTTT